This T cell receptor beta chain was identified in a study of control samples from healthy donors and cancer patients. Measured with immunoSEQ multiplex PCR; TCRdb has only the in-frame clones, and not every one. In the table there are about 82,000 clones, about nine tenths of which are singletons. Per germline, CDR1 SGHNT and CDR2 YYREEE (reference sequence). CDR3 length: 15 residues. V was cut by 0 bases and J by 0 bases, with 8 bases left in between. Source material: blood. The receptor was isolated from a man aged 50-59 years in good health. The rearrangement joins TRBV5-4 to TRBJ2-3; D may be TRBD1 (6 bases). The DNA of the CDR3 is TGTGCCAGCAGCTTGGGCGACAGGAGCACAGATACGCAGTATTTT. It encodes CASSLGDRSTDTQYF.